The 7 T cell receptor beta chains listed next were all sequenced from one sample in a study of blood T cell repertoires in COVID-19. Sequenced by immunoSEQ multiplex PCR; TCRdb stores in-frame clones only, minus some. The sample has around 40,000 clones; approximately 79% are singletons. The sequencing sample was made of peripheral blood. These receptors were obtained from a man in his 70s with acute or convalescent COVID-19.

CDR3 protein: CATSDLRDRDADTQYF. The CDR3 DNA is TGTGCCACCAGTGATTTGAGGGACAGGGATGCAGATACGCAGTATTTT. The V gene is TRBV24-1, the J gene TRBJ2-3, with 9 nucleotides matching TRBD1. The CDR3 spans 16 residues. Looked up from germline, CDR1 is KGHDR and CDR2 is SFDVKD. The V segment lost 0 bases and the J segment 4 bases; nucleotides outside the gene matches: 4.

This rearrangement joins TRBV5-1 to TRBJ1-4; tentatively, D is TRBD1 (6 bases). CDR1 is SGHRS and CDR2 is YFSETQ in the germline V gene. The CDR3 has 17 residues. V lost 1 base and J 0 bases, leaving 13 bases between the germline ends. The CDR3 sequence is CASSLRGAVATNEKLFF. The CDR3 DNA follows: TGCGCCAGCAGCTTGCGGGGGGCTGTTGCAACTAATGAAAAACTGTTTTTT.

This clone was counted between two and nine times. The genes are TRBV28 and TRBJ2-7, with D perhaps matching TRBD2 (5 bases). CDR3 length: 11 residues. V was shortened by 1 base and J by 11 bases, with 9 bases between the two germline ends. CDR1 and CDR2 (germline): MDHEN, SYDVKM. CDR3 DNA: TGTGCCAGCAGTTTATCTGCTAGCAAGTACTTC. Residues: CASSLSASKYF.

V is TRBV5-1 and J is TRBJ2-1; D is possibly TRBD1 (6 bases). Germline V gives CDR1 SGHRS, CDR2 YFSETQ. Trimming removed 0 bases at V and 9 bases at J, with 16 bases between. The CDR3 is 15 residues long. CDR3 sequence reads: CASSLEGGSRAEQFF. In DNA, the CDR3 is TGCGCCAGCAGCTTGGAAGGGGGTAGCCGGGCTGAGCAGTTCTTC.

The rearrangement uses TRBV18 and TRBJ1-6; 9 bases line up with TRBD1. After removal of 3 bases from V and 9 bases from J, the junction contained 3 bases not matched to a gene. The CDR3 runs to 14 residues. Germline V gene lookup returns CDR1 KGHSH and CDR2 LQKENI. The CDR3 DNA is TGTGCCAGCTCACCCTTGGACAGGGGTTCACCCCTCCACTTT. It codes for CASSPLDRGSPLHF.

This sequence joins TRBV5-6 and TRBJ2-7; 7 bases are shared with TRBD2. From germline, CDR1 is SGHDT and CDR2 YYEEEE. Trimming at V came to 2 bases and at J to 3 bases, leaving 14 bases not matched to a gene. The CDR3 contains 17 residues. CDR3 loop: CASSLQPPGGPRYEQYF. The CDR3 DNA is TGTGCCAGCAGCTTACAGCCCCCGGGGGGACCACGCTACGAGCAGTACTTC.

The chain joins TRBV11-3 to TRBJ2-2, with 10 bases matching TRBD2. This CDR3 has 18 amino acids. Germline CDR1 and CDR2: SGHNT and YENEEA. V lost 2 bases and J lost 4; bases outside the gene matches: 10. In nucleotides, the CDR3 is TGTGCCAGCAGCTTAATGGGTGGGAGCGGGAGGGGCACCGGGGAGCTGTTTTTT. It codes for CASSLMGGSGRGTGELFF.